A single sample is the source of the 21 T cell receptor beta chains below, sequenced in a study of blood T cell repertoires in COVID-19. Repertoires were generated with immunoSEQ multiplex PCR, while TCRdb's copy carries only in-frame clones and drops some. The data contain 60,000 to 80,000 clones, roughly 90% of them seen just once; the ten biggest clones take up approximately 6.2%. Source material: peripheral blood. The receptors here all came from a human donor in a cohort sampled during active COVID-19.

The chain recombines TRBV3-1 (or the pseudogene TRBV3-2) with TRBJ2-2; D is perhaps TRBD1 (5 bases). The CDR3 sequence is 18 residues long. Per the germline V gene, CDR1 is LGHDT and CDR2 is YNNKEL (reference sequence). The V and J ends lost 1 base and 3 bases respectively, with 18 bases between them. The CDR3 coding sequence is TGTGCCAGCAGCCAAGGCCCCCCCAGGGTGTCCGACACCGGGGAGCTGTTTTTT. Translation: CASSQGPPRVSDTGELFF.

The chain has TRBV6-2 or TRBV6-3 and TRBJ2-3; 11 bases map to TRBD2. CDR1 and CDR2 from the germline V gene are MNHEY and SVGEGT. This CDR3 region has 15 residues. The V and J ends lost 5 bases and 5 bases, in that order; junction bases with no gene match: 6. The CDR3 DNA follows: TGTGCCAGCAGTCCCGGCCTAGCGGGAGGAGATACGCAGTATTTT. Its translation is CASSPGLAGGDTQYF.

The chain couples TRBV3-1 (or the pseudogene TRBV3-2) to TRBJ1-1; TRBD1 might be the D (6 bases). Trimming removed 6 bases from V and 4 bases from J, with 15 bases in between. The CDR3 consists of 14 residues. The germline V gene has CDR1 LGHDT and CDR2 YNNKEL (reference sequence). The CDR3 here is CASSDGIRGTEAFF. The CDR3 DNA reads TGTGCCAGCAGTGACGGGATCAGGGGCACTGAAGCTTTCTTT.

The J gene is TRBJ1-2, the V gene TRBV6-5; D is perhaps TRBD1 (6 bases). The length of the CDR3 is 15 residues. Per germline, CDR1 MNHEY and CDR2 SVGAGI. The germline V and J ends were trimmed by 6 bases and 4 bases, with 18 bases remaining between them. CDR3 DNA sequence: TGTGCCAGCAGGACCTGGGGGGGCTCTACCTATGGCTACACCTTC. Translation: CASRTWGGSTYGYTF.

The CDR3 DNA reads as TGTGCCAGCAGTTTATTGACAGCGGGGGGGTCCCATGAGCAGTTCTTC. It codes for CASSLLTAGGSHEQFF. This chain connects TRBV27 to TRBJ2-1; 10 bases are shared with TRBD2. There are 16 residues in the CDR3. From germline, CDR1 is MNHEY and CDR2 SMNVEV (reference sequence). Trimming took 1 base from V and 8 from J; bases not matched to a gene: 8.

CDR3 in amino acids: CASSGSGQRATDTQYF. The CDR3, as DNA: TGTGCCAGCAGTGGATCGGGACAGAGGGCAACAGATACGCAGTATTTT. The chain couples TRBV2 to TRBJ2-3; 7 bases map to TRBD1. Losses at the gene ends were 4 bases for V and 3 bases for J; bases not matched to a gene: 10. The CDR3 spans 16 residues. From germline, CDR1 is SNHLY and CDR2 FYNNEI.

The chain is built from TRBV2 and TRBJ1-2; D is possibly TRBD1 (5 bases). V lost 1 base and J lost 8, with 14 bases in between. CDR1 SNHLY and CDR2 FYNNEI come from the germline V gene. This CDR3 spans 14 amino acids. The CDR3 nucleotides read TGTGCCAGCAGTGAAGGGAGGGGAGTGGGGGGCTACACCTTC. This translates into CASSEGRGVGGYTF.

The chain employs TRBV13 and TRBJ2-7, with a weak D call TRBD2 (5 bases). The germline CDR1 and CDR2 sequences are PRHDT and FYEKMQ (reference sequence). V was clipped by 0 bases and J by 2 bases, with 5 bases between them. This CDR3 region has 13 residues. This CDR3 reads CASSLGEAYEQYF. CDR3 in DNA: TGTGCCAGCAGCTTAGGGGAGGCCTACGAGCAGTACTTC.

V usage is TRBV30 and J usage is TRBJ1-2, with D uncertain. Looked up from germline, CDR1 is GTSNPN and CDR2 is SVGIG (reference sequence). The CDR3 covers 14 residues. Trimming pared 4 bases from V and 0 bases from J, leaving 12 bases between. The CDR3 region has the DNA TGTGCCTGGACTCCTTTAGCCTCTAACTATGGCTACACCTTC. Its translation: CAWTPLASNYGYTF.

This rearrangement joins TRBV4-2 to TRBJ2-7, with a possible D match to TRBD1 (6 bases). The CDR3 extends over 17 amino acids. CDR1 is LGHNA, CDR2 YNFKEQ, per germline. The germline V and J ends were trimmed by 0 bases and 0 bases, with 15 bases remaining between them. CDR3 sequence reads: CASSQDSGAGSSYEQYF. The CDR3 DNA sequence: TGTGCCAGCAGCCAAGATTCAGGGGCTGGGAGCTCCTACGAGCAGTACTTC.

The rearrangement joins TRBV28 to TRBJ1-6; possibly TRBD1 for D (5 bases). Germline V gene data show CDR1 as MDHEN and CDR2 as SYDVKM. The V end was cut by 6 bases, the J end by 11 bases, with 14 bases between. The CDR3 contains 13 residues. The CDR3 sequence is CASSPGRDAPLHF. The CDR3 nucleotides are TGTGCCAGCAGCCCTGGGAGGGACGCACCCCTCCACTTT.

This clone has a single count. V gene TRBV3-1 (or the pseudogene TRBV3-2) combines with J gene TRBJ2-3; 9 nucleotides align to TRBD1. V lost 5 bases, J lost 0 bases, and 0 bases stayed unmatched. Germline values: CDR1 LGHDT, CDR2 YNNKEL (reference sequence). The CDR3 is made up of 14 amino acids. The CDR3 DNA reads TGTGCCAGCAGCGGGACAGGGAGCACAGATACGCAGTATTTT. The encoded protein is CASSGTGSTDTQYF.

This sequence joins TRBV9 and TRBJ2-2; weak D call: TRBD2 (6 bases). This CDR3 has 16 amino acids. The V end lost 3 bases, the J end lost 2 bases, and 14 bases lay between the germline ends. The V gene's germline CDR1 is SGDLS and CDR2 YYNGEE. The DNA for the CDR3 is TGTGCCAGCAGCGCGCTAGCTAGCGCCAACACCGGGGAGCTGTTTTTT. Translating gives CASSALASANTGELFF. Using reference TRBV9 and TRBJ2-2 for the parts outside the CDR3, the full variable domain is DSGVTQTPKHLITATGQRVTLRCSPRSGDLSVYWYQQSLDQGLQFLIQYYNGEERAKGNILERFSAQQFPDLHSELNLSSLELGDSALYFCASSALASANTGELFFGEGSRLTVL.

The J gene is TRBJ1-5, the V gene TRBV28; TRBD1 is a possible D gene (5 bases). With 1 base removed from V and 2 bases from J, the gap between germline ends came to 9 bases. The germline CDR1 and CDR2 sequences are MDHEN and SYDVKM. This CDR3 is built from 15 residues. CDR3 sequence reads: CASSLSGGGNQPQHF. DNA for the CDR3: TGTGCCAGCAGTTTATCGGGAGGGGGCAATCAGCCCCAGCATTTT. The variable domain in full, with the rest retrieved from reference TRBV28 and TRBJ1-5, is DVKVTQSSRYLVKRTGEKVFLECVQDMDHENMFWYRQDPGLGLRLIYFSYDVKMKEKGDIPEGYSVSREKKERFSLILESASTNQTSMYLCASSLSGGGNQPQHFGDGTRLSIL.

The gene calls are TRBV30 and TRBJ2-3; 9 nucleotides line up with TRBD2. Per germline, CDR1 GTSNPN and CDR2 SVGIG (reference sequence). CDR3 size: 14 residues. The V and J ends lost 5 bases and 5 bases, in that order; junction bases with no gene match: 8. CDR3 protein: CAWDRARGGDTQYF. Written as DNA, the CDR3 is TGTGCCTGGGACAGGGCGCGGGGGGGAGATACGCAGTATTTT.

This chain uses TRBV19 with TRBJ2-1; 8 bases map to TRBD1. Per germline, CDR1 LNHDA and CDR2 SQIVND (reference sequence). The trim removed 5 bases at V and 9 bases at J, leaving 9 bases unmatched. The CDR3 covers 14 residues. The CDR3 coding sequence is TGTGCCAGTAGTGTTGGAACAGGGGGTAGTGAGCAGTTCTTC. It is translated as CASSVGTGGSEQFF.

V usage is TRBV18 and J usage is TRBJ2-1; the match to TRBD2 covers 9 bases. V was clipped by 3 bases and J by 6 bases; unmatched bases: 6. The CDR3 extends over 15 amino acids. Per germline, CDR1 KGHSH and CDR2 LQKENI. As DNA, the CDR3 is TGTGCCAGCTCACCGCGGGAGGGCAATAGCAATGAGCAGTTCTTC. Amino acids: CASSPREGNSNEQFF. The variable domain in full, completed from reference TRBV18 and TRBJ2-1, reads NAGVMQNPRHLVRRRGQEARLRCSPMKGHSHVYWYRQLPEEGLKFMVYLQKENIIDESGMPKERFSAEFPKEGPSILRIQQVVRGDSAAYFCASSPREGNSNEQFFGPGTRLTVL.

The CDR3 DNA sequence: TGCAGCGTTTGGTCTACAGGGGCTACCGGGGAGCTGTTTTTT. Protein: CSVWSTGATGELFF. The rearrangement links TRBV29-1 to TRBJ2-2; the match to TRBD1 covers 7 bases. CDR1 and CDR2 (germline): SQVTM, ANQGSEA. V lost 5 bases, J lost 5 bases, and 8 bases stayed unmatched. The CDR3 extends over 14 amino acids.

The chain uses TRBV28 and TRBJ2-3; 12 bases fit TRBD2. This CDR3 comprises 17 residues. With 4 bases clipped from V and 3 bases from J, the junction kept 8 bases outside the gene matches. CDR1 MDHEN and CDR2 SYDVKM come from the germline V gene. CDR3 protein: CASSSRTSGVITDTQYF. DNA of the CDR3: TGTGCCAGCAGTTCCAGGACTAGCGGGGTAATAACAGATACGCAGTATTTT.

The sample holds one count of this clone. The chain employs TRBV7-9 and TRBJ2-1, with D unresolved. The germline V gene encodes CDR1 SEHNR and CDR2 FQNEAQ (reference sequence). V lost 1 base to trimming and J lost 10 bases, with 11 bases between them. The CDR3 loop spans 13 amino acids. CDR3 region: CASSLVGPFEQFF. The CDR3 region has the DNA TGTGCCAGCAGCTTAGTGGGCCCCTTCGAGCAGTTCTTC.

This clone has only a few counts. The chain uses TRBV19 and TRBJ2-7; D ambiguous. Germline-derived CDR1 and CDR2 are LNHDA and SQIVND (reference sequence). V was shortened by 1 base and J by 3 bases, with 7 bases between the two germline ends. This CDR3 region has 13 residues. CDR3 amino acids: CASSIGPYYEQYF. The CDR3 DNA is TGTGCCAGTAGTATAGGGCCATACTACGAGCAGTACTTC.